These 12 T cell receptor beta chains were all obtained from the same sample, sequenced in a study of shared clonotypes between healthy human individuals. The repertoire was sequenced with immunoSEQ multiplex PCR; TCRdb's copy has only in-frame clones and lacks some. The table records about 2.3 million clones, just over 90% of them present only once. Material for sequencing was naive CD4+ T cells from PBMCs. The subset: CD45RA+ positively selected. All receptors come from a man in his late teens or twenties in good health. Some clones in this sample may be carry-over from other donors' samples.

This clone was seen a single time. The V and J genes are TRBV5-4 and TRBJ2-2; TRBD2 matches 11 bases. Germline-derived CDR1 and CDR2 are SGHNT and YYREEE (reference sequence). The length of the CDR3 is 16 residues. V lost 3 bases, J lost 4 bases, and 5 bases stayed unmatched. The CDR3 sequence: CASSSGGLAATGELFF. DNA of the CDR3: TGTGCCAGCAGCTCAGGGGGACTAGCGGCCACCGGGGAGCTGTTTTTT. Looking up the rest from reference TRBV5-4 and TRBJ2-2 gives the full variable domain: ETGVTQSPTHLIKTRGQQVTLRCSSQSGHNTVSWYQQALGQGPQFIFQYYREEENGRGNFPPRFSGLQFPNYSSELNVNALELDDSALYLCASSSGGLAATGELFFGEGSRLTVL.

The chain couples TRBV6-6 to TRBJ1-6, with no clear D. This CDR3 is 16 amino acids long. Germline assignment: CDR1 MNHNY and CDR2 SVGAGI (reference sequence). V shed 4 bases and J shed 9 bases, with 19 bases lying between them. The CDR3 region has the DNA TGTGCCAGCAGTTTCCCATGGGAATCCCCTGGTTCACCCCTCCACTTT. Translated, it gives CASSFPWESPGSPLHF.

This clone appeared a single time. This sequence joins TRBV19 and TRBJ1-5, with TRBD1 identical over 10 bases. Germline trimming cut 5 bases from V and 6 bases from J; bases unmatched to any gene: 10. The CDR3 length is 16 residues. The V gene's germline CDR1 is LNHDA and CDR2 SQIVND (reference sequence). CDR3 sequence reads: CASSLSRDRGVQPQHF. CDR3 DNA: TGTGCCAGTAGTCTTAGCCGGGACAGGGGAGTTCAGCCCCAGCATTTT. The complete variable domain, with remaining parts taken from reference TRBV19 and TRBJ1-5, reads DGGITQSPKYLFRKEGQNVTLSCEQNLNHDAMYWYRQDPGQGLRLIYYSQIVNDFQKGDIAEGYSVSREKKESFPLTVTSAQKNPTAFYLCASSLSRDRGVQPQHFGDGTRLSIL.

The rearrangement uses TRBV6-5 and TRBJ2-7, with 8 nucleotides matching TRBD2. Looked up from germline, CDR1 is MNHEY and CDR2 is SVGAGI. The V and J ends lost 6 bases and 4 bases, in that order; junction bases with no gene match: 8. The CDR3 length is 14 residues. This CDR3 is CASRASGLTYEQYF. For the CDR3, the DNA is TGTGCCAGCAGGGCTAGCGGGTTGACTTACGAGCAGTACTTC.

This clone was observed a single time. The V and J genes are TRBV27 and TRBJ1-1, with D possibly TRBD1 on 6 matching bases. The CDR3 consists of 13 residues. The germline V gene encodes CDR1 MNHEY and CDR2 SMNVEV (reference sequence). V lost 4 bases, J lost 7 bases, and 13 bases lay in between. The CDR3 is CASSSWTEGEAFF. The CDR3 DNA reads TGTGCCAGCAGTTCGTGGACAGAGGGTGAAGCTTTCTTT.

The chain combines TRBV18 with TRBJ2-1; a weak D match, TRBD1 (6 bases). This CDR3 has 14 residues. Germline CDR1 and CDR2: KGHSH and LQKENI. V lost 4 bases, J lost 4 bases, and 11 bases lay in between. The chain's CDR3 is CASSLQGQYNEQFF. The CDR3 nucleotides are TGTGCCAGCTCACTACAGGGTCAGTACAATGAGCAGTTCTTC.

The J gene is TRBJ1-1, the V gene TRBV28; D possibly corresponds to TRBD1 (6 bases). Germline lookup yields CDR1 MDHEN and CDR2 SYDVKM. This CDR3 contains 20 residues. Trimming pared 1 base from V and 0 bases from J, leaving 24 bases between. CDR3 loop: CASSLFAVGMADRLNTEAFF. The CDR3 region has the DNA TGTGCCAGCAGTTTATTCGCAGTTGGGATGGCGGACAGACTGAACACTGAAGCTTTCTTT.

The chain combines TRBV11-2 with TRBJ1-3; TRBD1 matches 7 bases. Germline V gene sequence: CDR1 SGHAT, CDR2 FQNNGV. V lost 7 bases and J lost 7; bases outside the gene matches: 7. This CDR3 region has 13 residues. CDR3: CASIDRAGNTIYF. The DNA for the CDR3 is TGTGCCAGCATAGACAGGGCCGGTAACACCATATATTTT.

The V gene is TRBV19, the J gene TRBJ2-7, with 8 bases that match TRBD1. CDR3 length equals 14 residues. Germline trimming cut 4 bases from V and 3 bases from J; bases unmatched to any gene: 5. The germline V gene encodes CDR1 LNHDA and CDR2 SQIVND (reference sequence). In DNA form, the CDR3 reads TGTGCCAGTAGTACCCCCGGGACAGGCTACGAGCAGTACTTC. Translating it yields CASSTPGTGYEQYF.

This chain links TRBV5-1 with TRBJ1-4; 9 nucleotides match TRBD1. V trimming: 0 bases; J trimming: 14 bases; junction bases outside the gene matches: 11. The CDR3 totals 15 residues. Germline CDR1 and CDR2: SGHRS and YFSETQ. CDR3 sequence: CASSLAGTGSNSLFF. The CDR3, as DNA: TGCGCCAGCAGCTTGGCGGGGACAGGGTCAAATAGTCTGTTTTTT. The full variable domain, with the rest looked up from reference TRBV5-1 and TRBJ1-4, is KAGVTQTPRYLIKTRGQQVTLSCSPISGHRSVSWYQQTPGQGLQFLFEYFSETQRNKGNFPGRFSGRQFSNSRSEMNVSTLELGDSALYLCASSLAGTGSNSLFFGSGTQLSVL.

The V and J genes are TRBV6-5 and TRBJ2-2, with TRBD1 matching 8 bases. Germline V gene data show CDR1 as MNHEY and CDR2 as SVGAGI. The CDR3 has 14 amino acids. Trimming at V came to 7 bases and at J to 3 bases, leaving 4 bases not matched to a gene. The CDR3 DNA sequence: TGTGCCAGCAAGACACAGGGGGACACCGGGGAGCTGTTTTTT. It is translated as CASKTQGDTGELFF.

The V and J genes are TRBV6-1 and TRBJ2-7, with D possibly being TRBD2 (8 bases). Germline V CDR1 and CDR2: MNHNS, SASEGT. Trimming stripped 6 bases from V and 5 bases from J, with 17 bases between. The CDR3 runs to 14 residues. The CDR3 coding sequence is TGTGCCAGCAGACAGGGGACTAGGCTCCACGAGCAGTACTTC. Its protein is CASRQGTRLHEQYF.